Detailed here is one TCR beta chain. These data originate in a study of blood T cell repertoires in COVID-19. Assay: immunoSEQ multiplex PCR; the TCRdb copy retains only in-frame clones and omits some. In the table there are hundreds of thousands of clones, over 80% of which are singletons. Adults between about 18 and 95 years of age took part from approximately 24 US areas. CDR3 length: 15 residues. The germline gives CDR1 MNHEY, CDR2 SVGAGI. V shed 5 bases, J shed 0 bases, and the junction held 7 bases outside the gene matches. The chain combines TRBV6-5 with TRBJ2-7; TRBD1 matches 7 bases. This TCR was recovered from a woman aged 18-29 years who had recovered from COVID-19. The source material was PBMCs or T cells enriched from blood (not recorded which). The CDR3 nucleotides read TGTGCCAGCAGTAACAGGGGTGCAATCTCCTACGAGCAGTACTTC. This gives the protein CASSNRGAISYEQYF.